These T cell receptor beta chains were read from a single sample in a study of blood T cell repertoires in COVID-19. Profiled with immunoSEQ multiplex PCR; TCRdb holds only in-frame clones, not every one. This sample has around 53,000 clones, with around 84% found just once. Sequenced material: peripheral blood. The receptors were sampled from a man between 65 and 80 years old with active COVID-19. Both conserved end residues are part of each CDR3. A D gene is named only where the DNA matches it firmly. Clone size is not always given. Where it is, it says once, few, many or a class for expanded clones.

TGTGCCAGCAGTCCCAGAGAAGGGTGGAGGGGTCAGCCCCAGCATTTT	CASSPREGWRGQPQHF	-	once	TRBV28	TRBJ1-5
TGTGCCAGCAGTTCGGAAGGGGTGACACCCCTCCACTTT	CASSSEGVTPLHF	-	-	TRBV6-2/TRBV6-3	TRBJ1-6
TGCGCCAGCAGCTTGGCATCGGACAGCTACACCTTC	CASSLASDSYTF	-	few	TRBV5-1	TRBJ1-2
TGTGCCAGCAGCTTACGAGGACTAGCGGGATCCTACAATGAGCAGTTCTTC	CASSLRGLAGSYNEQFF	TRBD2	few	TRBV11-3	TRBJ2-1
TGTGCCAGCAGCTTGGAGAGGACTAGGCCGGAGACCCAGTACTTC	CASSLERTRPETQYF	TRBD2	-	TRBV5-5	TRBJ2-5
TGCGCCAGCAGCCAAGATTCAGGGGTAGATACGCAGTATTTT	CASSQDSGVDTQYF	-	-	TRBV4-1	TRBJ2-3
TGTGCCTGGATCGACAGGGGGGGAGAGCAGTACTTC	CAWIDRGGEQYF	TRBD1	few	TRBV30	TRBJ2-7
TGTGCCAGCACCCCCCAGGAGGGCTCTGGAAACACCATATATTTT	CASTPQEGSGNTIYF	-	-	TRBV7-2	TRBJ1-3
TGTGCCAGCAGTATTACCCAGGGGGCTAATGGCTACACCTTC	CASSITQGANGYTF	TRBD1	-	TRBV7-9	TRBJ1-2
TGTGCCAGCAGCTCAGCAAACGGGGGAAACACCATATATTTT	CASSSANGGNTIYF	-	-	TRBV13	TRBJ1-3
TGTGCCAGCAGCTCGTCTCCAGGGATAGGAAACACCATATATTTT	CASSSSPGIGNTIYF	-	-	TRBV11-2	TRBJ1-3
TGCAGTGCTAGTTCCGGACTCTCAAAAGAGACCCAATACTTC	CSASSGLSKETQYF	-	-	TRBV20-1	TRBJ2-5
TGTGCCAGCAGCCAAGACAGGGGTGATACGCAGTATTTT	CASSQDRGDTQYF	TRBD1	-	TRBV11-2	TRBJ2-3
TGTGCCAGCAGCGTAGGGACAGGCTCCTACAATGAGCAGTTCTTC	CASSVGTGSYNEQFF	TRBD1	once	TRBV7-9	TRBJ2-1
TGCAGCGTTGAAGTTAGACGAGAAGACCCTCGCTGGGAGACTGAAGCTTTCTTT	CSVEVRREDPRWETEAFF	-	-	TRBV29-1	TRBJ1-1
TGTGCCAGCTCACCACGGTGGCAGGGTGTTGGGGAGACCCAGTACTTC	CASSPRWQGVGETQYF	-	-	TRBV18	TRBJ2-5
TGTGCCATCACAAGGGGCATCGGCTATGGCTACACCTTC	CAITRGIGYGYTF	-	-	TRBV24-1	TRBJ1-2
TGTGCCAGCAGCTCTCCGGGACACCAGAGCTCCTATAATTCACCCCTCCACTTT	CASSSPGHQSSYNSPLHF	-	-	TRBV28	TRBJ1-6
TGTGCCAGCAGCGCTAGACAGGGGGCATCGGAAGAGACCCAGTACTTC	CASSARQGASEETQYF	TRBD1	once	TRBV9	TRBJ2-5
TGTGCTAGCAGCCCAGGACAGGGGCCGACCTACGAGCAGTACTTC	CASSPGQGPTYEQYF	TRBD1	once	TRBV7-7	TRBJ2-7
TGCAGCGTCCCGCGGGCGGGAACTGAAGCTTTCTTT	CSVPRAGTEAFF	-	-	TRBV29-1	TRBJ1-1
TGTGCCAGCAGCACCCAGGTGAACACTGAAGCTTTCTTT	CASSTQVNTEAFF	-	-	TRBV7-3	TRBJ1-1
TGTGCCAGCAGCCCCGTCGGGGGTAACTATGGCTACACCTTC	CASSPVGGNYGYTF	-	-	TRBV7-2	TRBJ1-2
TGTGCCAGCAGCTCCACACCCCCCCGGGGGGCAGATACGCAGTATTTT	CASSSTPPRGADTQYF	TRBD2	-	TRBV7-2	TRBJ2-3
TGCGCCAGCAGCCAAGAGGCGGCGGGGGCAAACTATGGCTACACCTTC	CASSQEAAGANYGYTF	-	-	TRBV4-3	TRBJ1-2
TGTGCCAGCAGCTTGACTAGCGGGAGAGCTTACGAGCAGTACTTC	CASSLTSGRAYEQYF	TRBD2	-	TRBV7-3	TRBJ2-7
TGTGCCAGTAGGGGGGACAGGGGAGTCGGCACTGAAGCTTTCTTT	CASRGDRGVGTEAFF	TRBD1	-	TRBV19	TRBJ1-1
TGTGCCTGGAGCAGCTACAGGGATGGGGCCAACGTCCTGACTTTC	CAWSSYRDGANVLTF	-	once	TRBV30	TRBJ2-6
TGCGCCAGCAGCTTGATAGCGGGAGGGCCCTCTGGGGAGACCCAGTACTTC	CASSLIAGGPSGETQYF	TRBD2	-	TRBV5-1	TRBJ2-5
TGTGCCACCAGCAGAGATAAAAGACTAGCGGGAACCTACGAGCAGTACTTC	CATSRDKRLAGTYEQYF	TRBD2	-	TRBV15	TRBJ2-7
TGCGCCAGCAGCCTATGGACTAGCGGGAGGTCCACAGATACGCAGTATTTT	CASSLWTSGRSTDTQYF	TRBD2	-	TRBV4-3	TRBJ2-3
TGCAGCGGTGAGGGGACTTCTCCGGGCTCCTACGAGCAGTACTTC	CSGEGTSPGSYEQYF	-	-	TRBV29-1	TRBJ2-7
TGTGCCACCAGCACGGGAGACACCACCTACGAGCAGTACTTC	CATSTGDTTYEQYF	-	-	TRBV15	TRBJ2-7
TGTGCCTGGAGTTATTCGGGGGGAGGGCTTGGGGAGACCCAGTACTTC	CAWSYSGGGLGETQYF	TRBD2	once	TRBV30	TRBJ2-5
TGTGCCACCCAGGGCGCGCAGGGGCCTAGAACTGAAGCTTTCTTT	CATQGAQGPRTEAFF	-	-	TRBV10-3	TRBJ1-1
TGCAGTGCTAGTTCTCGGGAGGGCCCAGAGACCCAGTACTTC	CSASSREGPETQYF	TRBD2	-	TRBV20-1	TRBJ2-5
TGTGCCAGCAGTATGGAGAGCACAGATACGCAGTATTTT	CASSMESTDTQYF	-	-	TRBV6-4	TRBJ2-3
TGTGCCAGCAGCTTAGATGGGGGGATTGGCGTCACTGAAGCTTTCTTT	CASSLDGGIGVTEAFF	-	-	TRBV7-2	TRBJ1-1
TGTGCCAGCAGCTCGACCCGTGCACTAGGACGGGAAGCGGAGACCCAGTACTTC	CASSSTRALGREAETQYF	-	-	TRBV11-2	TRBJ2-5
TGTGCCAGCAGCTTAAGAACTAGCGGGAGGGCCTATAGCACCGGGGAGCTGTTTTTT	CASSLRTSGRAYSTGELFF	TRBD2	once	TRBV11-2	TRBJ2-2
TGTGCCAGCAGCTCGGGGGTGGAGTCAACAGATACGCAGTATTTT	CASSSGVESTDTQYF	-	-	TRBV7-9	TRBJ2-3
TGTGCCAGCAGTGCTCCGGGACAGGGCTGGTACGAGCAGTACTTC	CASSAPGQGWYEQYF	TRBD1	-	TRBV28	TRBJ2-7
TGTGCCAGCTCACCACAGACTGGGACTAGCGGGATCTCCTACGAGCAGTACTTC	CASSPQTGTSGISYEQYF	TRBD2	-	TRBV18	TRBJ2-7
TGTGCCAGCTCACCGGGGAGTTCAGGGGCCAACGTCCTGACTTTC	CASSPGSSGANVLTF	-	-	TRBV18	TRBJ2-6
TGTGCCAGCAGCTTAGGCCTCCAAAATTCACCCCTCCACTTT	CASSLGLQNSPLHF	-	once	TRBV7-3	TRBJ1-6
TGTGCCAGCAGCCAAGTTTCCGGGACTAGCGTCGAGCAGTACTTC	CASSQVSGTSVEQYF	TRBD2	-	TRBV3-1/TRBV3-2	TRBJ2-7
TGTGCCTGGAGAAGTCCCCAGAGGCTACAGCCCCAGCATTTT	CAWRSPQRLQPQHF	-	-	TRBV30	TRBJ1-5
TGTGCCAGTACCTCGGACAGCCGGAATGAAAAACTGTTTTTT	CASTSDSRNEKLFF	-	few	TRBV19	TRBJ1-4
TGTGCCACCGTGCTTTCTGGAGCTAACTATGGCTACACCTTC	CATVLSGANYGYTF	-	-	TRBV6-6	TRBJ1-2
TGTGCCAGCAGCCAAAACCCCCGGGACAGGGGGTTGTTCTTC	CASSQNPRDRGLFF	TRBD1	-	TRBV4-2	TRBJ2-1
TGTGCCAGTAACCCAACAGGGGGCCCGGGTGAAGCTTTCTTT	CASNPTGGPGEAFF	TRBD1	once	TRBV19	TRBJ1-1
TGTGCCAGCAGCTTATCCGGAGATTCGTCAGATACGCAGTATTTT	CASSLSGDSSDTQYF	-	-	TRBV7-2	TRBJ2-3
TGCGCCAGCAGGGCCGGGACTAGCGGGAGTTTCGACGAGCAGTACTTC	CASRAGTSGSFDEQYF	TRBD2	-	TRBV5-1	TRBJ2-7
TGTGCCAGCAGTGAGGCCTCCTACGAGCAGTACTTC	CASSEASYEQYF	-	once	TRBV6-1	TRBJ2-7
TGTGCCTGGAGTGAGGGACTAATCGCCCCCCTCCACTTT	CAWSEGLIAPLHF	-	-	TRBV30	TRBJ1-6